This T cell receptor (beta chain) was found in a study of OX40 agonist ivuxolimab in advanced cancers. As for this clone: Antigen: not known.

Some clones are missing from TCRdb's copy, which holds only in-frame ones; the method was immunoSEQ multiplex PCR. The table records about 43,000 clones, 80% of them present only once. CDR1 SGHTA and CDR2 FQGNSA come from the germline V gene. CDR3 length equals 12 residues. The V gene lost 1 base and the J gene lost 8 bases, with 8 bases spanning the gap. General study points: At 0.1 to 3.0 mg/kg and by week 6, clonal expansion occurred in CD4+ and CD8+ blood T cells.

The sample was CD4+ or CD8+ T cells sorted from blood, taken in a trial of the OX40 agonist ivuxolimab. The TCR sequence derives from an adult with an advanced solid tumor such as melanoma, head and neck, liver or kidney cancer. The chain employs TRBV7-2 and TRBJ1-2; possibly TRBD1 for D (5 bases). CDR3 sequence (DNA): TGTGCCAGCAGCTTAGGGGGCGGAGGCTACACCTTC. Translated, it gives CASSLGGGGYTF.